This note documents a single TCR beta chain sequence. The data were taken from a study of blood T cell repertoires in COVID-19. Study-wide context: From the United States, Italy and Spain came samples of acute and convalescent COVID-19. Nucleic acid was either cDNA or gDNA, and it came from T cells, B-cell-depleted T cells, or PBMCs.

Original methodology: Reference gene primer amplification in the assay estimated nucleated cell counts. TCRdb's copy holds only in-frame clones and misses some; the assay was immunoSEQ multiplex PCR. D and trimming were read from the DNA, whereas the V and J calls and clone size are those reported in that table. This sample has about 200,000 clones; approximately 83% occur once, and the top ten carry 3% to 3.5%. The CDR3 sequence is 15 residues long. Trimming cost V 6 bases and J 3 bases; bases outside gene matches: 3. The germline V gene has CDR1 MNHEY and CDR2 SMNVEV (reference sequence). The source of this sequence is a man in his 60s with acute or convalescent COVID-19. The chain links TRBV27 to TRBJ2-3, with 13 bases that match TRBD2. Sequencing used peripheral blood. The DNA of the CDR3 is TGTGCCAGCAGGTGGACTAGCGGGAGTACAGATACGCAGTATTTT. It specifies CASRWTSGSTDTQYF.